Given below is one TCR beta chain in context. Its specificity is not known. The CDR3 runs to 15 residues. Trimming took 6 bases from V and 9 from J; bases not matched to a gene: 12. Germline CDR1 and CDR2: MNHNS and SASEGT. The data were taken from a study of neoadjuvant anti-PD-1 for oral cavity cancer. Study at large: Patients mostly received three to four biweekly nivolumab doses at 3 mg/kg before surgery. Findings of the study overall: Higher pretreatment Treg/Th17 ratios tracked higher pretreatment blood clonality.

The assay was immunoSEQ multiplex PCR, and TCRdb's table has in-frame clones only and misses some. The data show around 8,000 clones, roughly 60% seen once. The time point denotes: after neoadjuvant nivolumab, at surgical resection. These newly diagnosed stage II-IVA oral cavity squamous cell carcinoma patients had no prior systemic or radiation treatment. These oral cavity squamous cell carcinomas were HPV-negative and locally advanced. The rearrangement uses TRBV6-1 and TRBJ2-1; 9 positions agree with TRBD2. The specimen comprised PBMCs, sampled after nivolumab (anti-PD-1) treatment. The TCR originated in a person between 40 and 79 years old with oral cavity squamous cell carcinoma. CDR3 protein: CASSLLAGRGGEQFF. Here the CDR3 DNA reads TGTGCCAGCAGCCTACTAGCGGGTCGAGGGGGTGAGCAGTTCTTC.